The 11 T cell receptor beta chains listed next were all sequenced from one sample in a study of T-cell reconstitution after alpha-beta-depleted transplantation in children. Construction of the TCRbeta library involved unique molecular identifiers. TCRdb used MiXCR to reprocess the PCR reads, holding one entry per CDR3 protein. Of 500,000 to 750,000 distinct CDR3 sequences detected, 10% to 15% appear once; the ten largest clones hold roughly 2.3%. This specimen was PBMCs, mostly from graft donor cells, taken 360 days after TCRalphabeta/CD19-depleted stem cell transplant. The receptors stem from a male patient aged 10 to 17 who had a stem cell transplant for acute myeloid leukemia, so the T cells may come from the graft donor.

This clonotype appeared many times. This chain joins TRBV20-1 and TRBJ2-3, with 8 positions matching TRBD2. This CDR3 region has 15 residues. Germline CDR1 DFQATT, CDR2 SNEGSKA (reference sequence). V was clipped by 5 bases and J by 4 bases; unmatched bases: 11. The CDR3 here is CSALTGAGAADTQYF. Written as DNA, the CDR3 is TGCAGTGCTTTAACCGGAGCGGGAGCCGCAGATACGCAGTATTTT.

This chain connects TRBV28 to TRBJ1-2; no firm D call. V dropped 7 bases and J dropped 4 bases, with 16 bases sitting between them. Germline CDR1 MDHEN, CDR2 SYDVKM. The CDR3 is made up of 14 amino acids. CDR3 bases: TGTGCCAGCACCACCGGTATTCGGATCTATGGCTACACCTTC. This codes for CASTTGIRIYGYTF.

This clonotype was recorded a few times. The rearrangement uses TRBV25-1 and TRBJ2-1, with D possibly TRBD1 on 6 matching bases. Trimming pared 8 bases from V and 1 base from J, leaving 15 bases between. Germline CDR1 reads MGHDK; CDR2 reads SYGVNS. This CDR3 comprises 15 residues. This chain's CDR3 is CASLGATGSYNEQFF. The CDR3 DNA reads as TGTGCCAGCCTCGGGGCGACAGGTTCCTACAATGAGCAGTTCTTC. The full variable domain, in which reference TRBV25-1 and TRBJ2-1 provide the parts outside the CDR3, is EADIYQTPRYLVIGTGKKITLECSQTMGHDKMYWYQQDPGMELHLIHYSYGVNSTEKGDLSSESTVSRIRTEHFPLTLESARPSHTSQYLCASLGATGSYNEQFFGPGTRLTVL.

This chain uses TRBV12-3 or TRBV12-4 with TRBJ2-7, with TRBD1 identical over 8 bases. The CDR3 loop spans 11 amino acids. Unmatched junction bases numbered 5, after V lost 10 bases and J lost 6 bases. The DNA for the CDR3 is TGTGCCACCGGACAGGGACGCGAGCAGTACTTC. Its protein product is CATGQGREQYF.

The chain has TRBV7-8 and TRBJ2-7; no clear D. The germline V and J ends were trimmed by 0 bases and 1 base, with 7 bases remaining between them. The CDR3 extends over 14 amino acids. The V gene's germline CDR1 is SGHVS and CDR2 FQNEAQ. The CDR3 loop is CASSLAAFSYEQYF. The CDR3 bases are TGTGCCAGCAGCTTAGCGGCGTTTTCCTACGAGCAGTACTTC.

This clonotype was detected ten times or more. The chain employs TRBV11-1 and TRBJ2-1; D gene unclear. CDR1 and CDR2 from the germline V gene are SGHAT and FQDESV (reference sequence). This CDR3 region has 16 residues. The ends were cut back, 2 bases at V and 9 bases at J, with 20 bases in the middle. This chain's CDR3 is CASSLLRGISYPEQFF. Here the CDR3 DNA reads TGTGCCAGCAGCTTATTAAGAGGAATATCCTACCCTGAGCAGTTCTTC.

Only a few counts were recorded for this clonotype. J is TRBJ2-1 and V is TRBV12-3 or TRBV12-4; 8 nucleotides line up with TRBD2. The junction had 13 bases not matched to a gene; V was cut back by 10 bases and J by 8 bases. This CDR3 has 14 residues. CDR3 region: CAILRSGSLDEQFF. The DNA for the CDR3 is TGTGCCATACTACGGAGCGGGAGCCTGGATGAGCAGTTCTTC.

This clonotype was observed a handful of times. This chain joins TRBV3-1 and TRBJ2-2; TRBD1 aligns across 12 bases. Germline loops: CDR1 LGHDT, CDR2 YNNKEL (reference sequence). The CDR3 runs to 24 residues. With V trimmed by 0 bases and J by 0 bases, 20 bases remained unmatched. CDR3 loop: CASSQETGRIRGTGGLANTGELFF. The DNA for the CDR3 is TGTGCCAGCAGCCAAGAAACGGGAAGGATCCGAGGGACAGGGGGCCTCGCGAACACCGGGGAGCTGTTTTTT.

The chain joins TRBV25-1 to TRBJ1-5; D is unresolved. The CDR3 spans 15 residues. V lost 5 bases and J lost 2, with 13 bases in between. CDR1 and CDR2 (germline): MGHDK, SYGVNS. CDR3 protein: CASSRGGIGNQPQHF. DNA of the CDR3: TGTGCCAGCAGTCGGGGAGGTATTGGCAATCAGCCCCAGCATTTT.

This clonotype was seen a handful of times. In nucleotides, the CDR3 is TGTGCCACCAGTGACGCCGGGAATGAAGAGACCCAGTACTTC. This codes for CATSDAGNEETQYF. This rearrangement joins TRBV24-1 to TRBJ2-5; weak D call: TRBD2 (5 bases). The V gene's germline CDR1 is KGHDR and CDR2 SFDVKD. With 4 bases removed from V and 3 bases from J, the gap between germline ends came to 11 bases. The CDR3 covers 14 residues.

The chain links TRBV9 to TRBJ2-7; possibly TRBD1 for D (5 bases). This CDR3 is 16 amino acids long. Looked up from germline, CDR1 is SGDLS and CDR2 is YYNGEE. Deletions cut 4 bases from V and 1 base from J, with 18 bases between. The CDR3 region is CASSPLPQDGSYEQYF. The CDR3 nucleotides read TGTGCCAGCAGCCCCCTCCCACAGGATGGATCCTACGAGCAGTACTTC.